Shown below are 13 T cell receptor beta chains from a single sample sequenced in a study of OX40 agonist ivuxolimab in advanced cancers. Sequenced by immunoSEQ multiplex PCR; TCRdb stores in-frame clones only, minus some. The profile shows 20,000 to 25,000 clones, 75% to 85% of them singletons. This specimen was CD4+ or CD8+ T cells sorted from blood, taken in a trial of the OX40 agonist ivuxolimab. Receptors originate from an adult with an advanced solid tumor such as melanoma, head and neck, liver or kidney cancer.

In this sample, this clone turned up once. This rearrangement joins TRBV27 to TRBJ2-3, with 7 bases aligning to TRBD1. The CDR3 runs to 15 residues. Trimming took 5 bases from V and 0 from J; bases not matched to a gene: 5. Germline loops: CDR1 MNHEY, CDR2 SMNVEV (reference sequence). CDR3 loop: CASSRQGLSTDTQYF. CDR3 DNA sequence: TGTGCCAGCAGTCGACAGGGCCTTAGCACAGATACGCAGTATTTT.

This clone was recorded once. J is TRBJ1-2 and V is TRBV27, with TRBD1 identical over 10 bases. The CDR3 extends over 14 amino acids. J was trimmed by 5 bases and V by 5 bases; bases with no gene match: 5. Germline CDR1 and CDR2: MNHEY and SMNVEV (reference sequence). CDR3 in amino acids: CASSTGTGDYGYTF. DNA of the CDR3: TGTGCCAGCAGTACCGGGACAGGGGATTATGGCTACACCTTC.

The CDR3 reads CASSIWGTDRQPQHF. The CDR3, as DNA: TGTGCCAGTAGTATTTGGGGTACGGACCGTCAGCCCCAGCATTTT. The chain is built from TRBV19 and TRBJ1-5; D uncertain. V lost 3 bases and J lost 6, with 15 bases in between. CDR3 size: 15 residues. Germline CDR1 is LNHDA and CDR2 is SQIVND (reference sequence).

The rearrangement links TRBV2 to TRBJ2-5; no clear D gene. V lost 3 bases to trimming and J lost 3 bases, with 2 bases between them. This CDR3 has 11 residues. CDR1 is SNHLY, CDR2 FYNNEI, per germline. The CDR3 sequence: CASSEEETQYF. The DNA of the CDR3 is TGTGCCAGCAGTGAGGAAGAGACCCAGTACTTC.

The chain links TRBV28 to TRBJ2-7; the D gene is possibly TRBD2 (5 bases). Germline V lookup: CDR1 MDHEN, CDR2 SYDVKM. The CDR3 consists of 14 residues. V lost 5 bases and J lost 3, with 14 bases in between. CDR3 nucleotide sequence: TGTGCCAGCAGTGGTGCCTTAAGCGGCTACGAGCAGTACTTC. Its translation is CASSGALSGYEQYF.

The chain employs TRBV7-9 and TRBJ2-7; no reliable D call. The V gene's germline CDR1 is SEHNR and CDR2 FQNEAQ (reference sequence). The CDR3 runs 12 residues. The V and J ends lost 3 bases and 5 bases respectively, with 8 bases between them. In DNA form, the CDR3 reads TGTGCCAGCAGCTTGGCGACGAACGAGCAGTACTTC. Translated, it gives CASSLATNEQYF.

The chain joins TRBV27 to TRBJ2-7; 9 bases align to TRBD2. With 5 bases clipped from V and 6 bases from J, the junction kept 8 bases outside the gene matches. Germline loops: CDR1 MNHEY, CDR2 SMNVEV (reference sequence). The CDR3 contains 14 residues. CDR3 DNA: TGTGCCAGCAGTCCCCCGGGACTAGCAGGCGAGCAGTACTTC. Protein product: CASSPPGLAGEQYF.

This chain connects TRBV27 to TRBJ2-5; possibly TRBD1 for D (6 bases). This CDR3 comprises 15 residues. Germline lookup yields CDR1 MNHEY and CDR2 SMNVEV (reference sequence). The V and J ends lost 2 bases and 1 base respectively, with 11 bases between them. DNA for the CDR3: TGTGCCAGCAGTTTAAATGGGGGCCTCCAAGAGACCCAGTACTTC. Translation: CASSLNGGLQETQYF.

V usage is TRBV28 and J usage is TRBJ1-2, with TRBD1 as a possible D gene (5 bases). CDR1 and CDR2 (germline): MDHEN, SYDVKM. V gave up 4 bases and J gave up 0 bases, with 15 bases separating them. The CDR3 length is 16 residues. CDR3 residues: CASSSFYTGPNYGYTF. The DNA for the CDR3 is TGTGCCAGCAGTTCCTTTTATACAGGACCTAACTATGGCTACACCTTC.

The chain links TRBV15 to TRBJ2-2, with no clear D. The length of the CDR3 is 13 residues. Trimming stripped 11 bases from V and 3 bases from J, with 13 bases between. The germline V gene has CDR1 LNHNV and CDR2 YYDKDF (reference sequence). CDR3 in DNA: TGTGCCTCGGAACGGCAGTACACCGGGGAGCTGTTTTTT. Its translation: CASERQYTGELFF.

This chain joins TRBV9 and TRBJ2-2; 15 positions match TRBD2. The CDR3 has 16 amino acids. Trimming cost V 3 bases and J 7 bases; bases outside gene matches: 4. Germline V gene sequence: CDR1 SGDLS, CDR2 YYNGEE. The CDR3 coding sequence is TGTGCCAGCAGCGCGGGACTAGCGGGGGGCGGCGGGGAGCTGTTTTTT. The encoded protein is CASSAGLAGGGGELFF.

This chain connects TRBV15 to TRBJ1-1; no clear D. With 0 bases removed from V and 5 bases from J, the gap between germline ends came to 19 bases. The CDR3 loop spans 17 amino acids. In germline, CDR1 is LNHNV, CDR2 YYDKDF (reference sequence). CDR3 residues: CATSREYDRETRTEAFF. As DNA, the CDR3 is TGTGCCACCAGCAGAGAATATGATCGGGAGACCCGGACTGAAGCTTTCTTT.

As DNA, the CDR3 is TGTGCCAGCAGCCCGCCGCGGGTGAACACTGAAGCTTTCTTT. It yields the protein CASSPPRVNTEAFF. The chain joins TRBV7-9 to TRBJ1-1; D not certain. CDR1 and CDR2 (germline): SEHNR, FQNEAQ (reference sequence). V was shortened by 5 bases and J by 0 bases, with 10 bases between the two germline ends. The length of the CDR3 is 14 residues.